This passage covers 15 T cell receptor beta chains from one sample sequenced in a study of blood T cell repertoires in COVID-19. Clones were read by immunoSEQ multiplex PCR, and TCRdb kept only the in-frame ones, dropping some. Of over 300,000 clones in the sample, 70% to 90% were seen once. The sample comprised peripheral blood. The receptors stem from a man aged 35-49 years with acute or convalescent COVID-19.

This sequence joins TRBV5-4 and TRBJ2-5; D may be TRBD1 (5 bases). This CDR3 has 13 amino acids. Germline V gene data show CDR1 as SGHNT and CDR2 as YYREEE (reference sequence). V was pared by 10 bases and J by 4 bases, with 17 bases between. The CDR3 loop reads CAARNPGSETQYF. CDR3 bases: TGTGCCGCGCGGAACCCAGGGTCAGAGACCCAGTACTTC.

V gene TRBV12-3 or TRBV12-4 combines with J gene TRBJ2-5; 7 bases fit TRBD2. Trimming took 3 bases from V and 4 from J; bases not matched to a gene: 2. This CDR3 is built from 13 residues. The CDR3 sequence: CASSFGGGETQYF. CDR3 nucleotide sequence: TGTGCCAGCAGTTTTGGGGGGGGAGAGACCCAGTACTTC.

The chain couples TRBV18 to TRBJ1-5, with TRBD1 matching over 7 bases. V shed 5 bases, J shed 3 bases, and the junction held 10 bases outside the gene matches. The CDR3 totals 16 residues. CDR1 KGHSH and CDR2 LQKENI come from the germline V gene. The CDR3 loop is CASSNSGTDHNQPQHF. The CDR3 nucleotides are TGTGCCAGCTCAAACTCCGGGACAGACCACAATCAGCCCCAGCATTTT.

The CDR3 DNA reads as TGTGCCAGCAGCTTAGTATCGAACACTGAAGCTTTCTTT. This gives the protein CASSLVSNTEAFF. The chain couples TRBV11-3 to TRBJ1-1; unclear D gene. CDR1 is SGHNT and CDR2 is YENEEA in the germline V gene. CDR3 length equals 13 residues. With 1 base removed from V and 1 base from J, the gap between germline ends came to 4 bases.

The chain joins TRBV30 to TRBJ1-6; D remains unclear. Germline CDR1 reads GTSNPN; CDR2 reads SVGIG (reference sequence). The CDR3 consists of 15 residues. V lost 5 bases and J 0 bases, leaving 11 bases between the germline ends. DNA of the CDR3: TGTGCCTGGGCTCCAGCGAGCTCCTATAATTCACCCCTCCACTTT. This translates into CAWAPASSYNSPLHF.

The rearrangement joins TRBV11-2 to TRBJ1-6; possible D gene TRBD1, 6 bases. Germline CDR1 is SGHAT and CDR2 is FQNNGV. The CDR3 runs to 15 residues. V was cut by 5 bases and J by 1 base, with 9 bases left in between. CDR3 bases: TGTGCCAGCAGCACTCAGGGGTCCTATAATTCACCCCTCCACTTT. Residues: CASSTQGSYNSPLHF.

About this clone itself: Other nucleotide sequences from this sample produce the same CDR3. V is TRBV19 and J is TRBJ2-7, with a possible D match to TRBD2 (6 bases). The CDR3 runs to 13 residues. The V end lost 1 base, the J end lost 3 bases, and 7 bases lay between the germline ends. Looked up from germline, CDR1 is LNHDA and CDR2 is SQIVND (reference sequence). CDR3 loop: CASSIAGGYEQYF. In nucleotides, the CDR3 is TGTGCCAGTAGTATAGCCGGGGGCTACGAGCAGTACTTC.

The rearrangement joins TRBV19 to TRBJ2-2; 7 bases are a match to TRBD1. Trimming took 2 bases from V and 3 from J; bases not matched to a gene: 3. The CDR3 is 15 residues long. CDR1 and CDR2 from the germline V gene are LNHDA and SQIVND (reference sequence). The CDR3 loop is CASSIRDRDTGELFF. CDR3 bases: TGTGCCAGTAGTATAAGGGACAGAGACACCGGGGAGCTGTTTTTT.

The chain links TRBV28 to TRBJ1-3; 8 bases map to TRBD1. The CDR3 consists of 16 residues. Germline V gene data show CDR1 as MDHEN and CDR2 as SYDVKM. V lost 3 bases, J lost 0 bases, and 4 bases stayed unmatched. Written as DNA, the CDR3 is TGTGCCAGCAGTTTTTACACAGGGGGCTCTGGAAACACCATATATTTT. Protein product: CASSFYTGGSGNTIYF.

The V gene is TRBV28, the J gene TRBJ2-3, with D uncertain. Germline CDR1 reads MDHEN; CDR2 reads SYDVKM. The CDR3 runs to 12 residues. The V end lost 1 base, the J end lost 4 bases, and 3 bases lay between the germline ends. The CDR3 reads CASSLSADTQYF. DNA for the CDR3: TGTGCCAGCAGTTTATCAGCAGATACGCAGTATTTT.

The chain recombines TRBV11-3 with TRBJ2-2; D is unresolved. The V gene lost 3 bases and the J gene lost 6 bases, with 5 bases spanning the gap. CDR3 length: 12 amino acids. Germline V lookup: CDR1 SGHNT, CDR2 YENEEA. The CDR3 DNA sequence: TGTGCCAGCAGCTTCTACTCCGGGGAGCTGTTTTTT. Translation gives CASSFYSGELFF.

The genes are TRBV28 and TRBJ1-2; D is perhaps TRBD1 (5 bases). Germline CDR1 is MDHEN and CDR2 is SYDVKM. The CDR3 spans 12 residues. The V gene lost 5 bases and the J gene lost 8 bases, with 12 bases spanning the gap. Here the CDR3 reads CASSPGTLGYTF. The CDR3 DNA reads as TGTGCCAGCAGTCCGGGGACTCTCGGCTACACCTTC.

The chain is built from TRBV4-3 and TRBJ1-4, with TRBD1 as a possible D gene (5 bases). The CDR3 consists of 17 residues. In germline, CDR1 is LGHNA, CDR2 YSLEER. Trimming took 0 bases from V and 0 from J, leaving 11 bases between them. The CDR3 is CASSQEEAGSTNEKLFF. CDR3 coding DNA: TGCGCCAGCAGCCAAGAAGAGGCAGGGTCAACTAATGAAAAACTGTTTTTT.

V and J are TRBV6-5 and TRBJ2-1; 16 nucleotides align to TRBD2. The ends lost 6 bases at V and 14 bases at J; junction bases unmatched: 7. Germline V gives CDR1 MNHEY, CDR2 SVGAGI. The CDR3 has 14 residues. In DNA, the CDR3 is TGTGCCAGCAGAGGGGGACTAGCGGGAGGGCCCGAGTTCTTC. Residues: CASRGGLAGGPEFF.

The J gene is TRBJ2-3, the V gene TRBV7-2; D is unclear. Germline V gene lookup returns CDR1 SGHTA and CDR2 FQGNSA. V was trimmed by 2 bases and J by 2 bases, leaving 14 bases between them. The CDR3 extends over 16 amino acids. The CDR3 protein is CASSLKLFGPTDTQYF. The CDR3 nucleotides are TGTGCCAGCAGCTTAAAGCTTTTCGGTCCCACAGATACGCAGTATTTT.